Each of the 30 T cell receptor beta chains below was sequenced from the same sample in a study of T-cell memory formation after mild COVID-19. TCRdb passed the 5' RACE reads through MiXCR, listing each CDR3 protein once. The data contain 150,000 or so distinct CDR3 sequences, 9.5% to 13% of them singletons. The specimen sequenced was PBMCs or a T cell subset sorted from them (not recorded which). These receptors were obtained from a man younger than 30 who had mild COVID-19 (a few samples of this study predate the infection). Cell type and time point are not known.

This clonotype was seen at least ten times. The chain combines TRBV4-2 with TRBJ2-1; no reliable D call. The germline CDR1 and CDR2 sequences are LGHNA and YNFKEQ. V was cut by 4 bases and J by 0 bases, with 13 bases left in between. The CDR3 is made up of 16 amino acids. The CDR3 here is CASSPIEASSYNEQFF. The CDR3 region has the DNA TGTGCCAGCAGCCCCATAGAGGCGAGCTCCTACAATGAGCAGTTCTTC.

This chain uses TRBV29-1 with TRBJ2-2; 8 bases line up with TRBD2. The CDR3 covers 16 residues. CDR1 is SQVTM and CDR2 is ANQGSEA in the germline V gene. The ends lost 3 bases at V and 2 bases at J; junction bases unmatched: 8. The CDR3 loop reads CSVDSVAGTNTGELFF. DNA for the CDR3: TGCAGCGTTGATAGTGTAGCGGGGACCAACACCGGGGAGCTGTTTTTT.

This chain connects TRBV3-1 to TRBJ1-6; possible D gene TRBD1, 6 bases. The CDR3 runs to 14 residues. Germline V gene data show CDR1 as LGHDT and CDR2 as YNNKEL (reference sequence). V lost 1 base and J 7 bases, leaving 8 bases between the germline ends. CDR3 bases: TGTGCCAGCAGCCAAGTACAGGGAAATTCACCCCTCCACTTT. Encoded protein: CASSQVQGNSPLHF. Looking up the rest from reference TRBV3-1 and TRBJ1-6 gives the full variable domain: DTAVSQTPKYLVTQMGNDKSIKCEQNLGHDTMYWYKQDSKKFLKIMFSYNNKELIINETVPNRFSPKSPDKAHLNLHINSLELGDSAVYFCASSQVQGNSPLHFGNGTRLTVT.

The sample holds a few counts of this clonotype. The chain joins TRBV12-3 or TRBV12-4 to TRBJ2-1, with D perhaps matching TRBD1 (5 bases). V was clipped by 6 bases and J by 9 bases, with 15 bases between them. The CDR3 sequence is 13 residues long. The CDR3 is CASRPDIYTEQFF. As DNA, the CDR3 is TGTGCCAGCAGACCGGACATATATACTGAGCAGTTCTTC.

The chain is built from TRBV18 and TRBJ1-6, with no clear D. The V gene's germline CDR1 is KGHSH and CDR2 LQKENI. The ends were cut back, 4 bases at V and 5 bases at J, with 6 bases in the middle. The CDR3 covers 13 residues. Here the CDR3 DNA reads TGTGCCAGCTCACGGCGGGATAATTCACCCCTCCACTTT. Translated: CASSRRDNSPLHF.

This clonotype was seen a handful of times. The chain couples TRBV20-1 to TRBJ2-5; 10 bases agree with TRBD1. This CDR3 is 14 amino acids long. CDR1 is DFQATT and CDR2 is SNEGSKA in the germline V gene (reference sequence). V lost 3 bases, J lost 4 bases, and 5 bases stayed unmatched. This CDR3 reads CSARQGQGLETQYF. CDR3 sequence (DNA): TGCAGTGCTAGGCAGGGACAGGGGTTAGAGACCCAGTACTTC.

This clonotype was counted a few times. This chain links TRBV12-5 with TRBJ1-3; 8 bases agree with TRBD1. The CDR3 sequence is 13 residues long. The V and J ends lost 10 bases and 7 bases, in that order; junction bases with no gene match: 9. From germline, CDR1 is LGHNT and CDR2 FRNRAP. CDR3 sequence reads: CANNGQGANTIYF. CDR3 bases: TGTGCTAACAACGGACAGGGAGCGAACACCATATATTTT.

This clonotype was picked up a small number of times. This sequence joins TRBV20-1 and TRBJ1-6; D is uncertain. Trimming shortened V by 2 bases and J by 5 bases, and 13 bases separated the two germline ends. From germline, CDR1 is DFQATT and CDR2 SNEGSKA (reference sequence). The CDR3 is 15 amino acids. The CDR3 nucleotides are TGCAGTGCTAGACCGAGGACGGTTAATAATTCACCCCTCCACTTT. Translation gives CSARPRTVNNSPLHF.

This rearrangement joins TRBV3-1 to TRBJ2-1; no clear D. From germline, CDR1 is LGHDT and CDR2 YNNKEL (reference sequence). V was clipped by 2 bases and J by 1 base, with 0 bases between them. The CDR3 totals 12 residues. This CDR3 is CASSQSYNEQFF. CDR3 nucleotides: TGTGCCAGCAGCCAATCCTACAATGAGCAGTTCTTC.

This clonotype appeared a few times. The V and J genes are TRBV30 and TRBJ1-1; D is undetermined. V lost 4 bases, J lost 8 bases, and 11 bases lay in between. Germline loops: CDR1 GTSNPN, CDR2 SVGIG (reference sequence). The CDR3 is made up of 11 amino acids. CDR3 sequence: CAWTPLVEAFF. CDR3 sequence (DNA): TGTGCCTGGACACCGCTAGTCGAAGCTTTCTTT.

In this sample, this clonotype turned up a few times. The chain employs TRBV4-1 and TRBJ1-5, with TRBD1 identical over 7 bases. The CDR3 loop spans 16 amino acids. After removal of 0 bases from V and 2 bases from J, the junction contained 4 bases not matched to a gene. Germline loops: CDR1 MGHRA, CDR2 YSYEKL. This CDR3 reads CASSQDRGQGNQPQHF. The CDR3 nucleotides read TGCGCCAGCAGCCAAGATCGTGGACAGGGCAATCAGCCCCAGCATTTT.

This clonotype was found many times. The J gene is TRBJ2-3, the V gene TRBV4-3, with D maybe TRBD2 (5 bases). Germline CDR1 is LGHNA and CDR2 is YSLEER. The CDR3 extends over 14 amino acids. V shed 0 bases and J shed 7 bases, with 11 bases lying between them. The CDR3: CASSQDRAGYTQYF. The CDR3 bases are TGCGCCAGCAGCCAAGATCGGGCGGGTTATACGCAGTATTTT.

The rearrangement links TRBV12-3 or TRBV12-4 to TRBJ2-2; the match to TRBD1 covers 8 bases. The ends lost 6 bases at V and 7 bases at J; junction bases unmatched: 10. This CDR3 contains 15 residues. CDR3 amino acids: CASRASDRVNGELFF. The DNA of the CDR3 is TGTGCCAGCAGGGCGTCGGACAGGGTTAACGGGGAGCTGTTTTTT.

CDR3 region: CSASAGSADTQYF. The CDR3 coding sequence is TGCAGTGCTAGCGCGGGGTCGGCAGATACGCAGTATTTT. This sequence joins TRBV20-1 and TRBJ2-3; D possibly corresponds to TRBD2 (6 bases). The CDR3 covers 13 residues. V was trimmed by 3 bases and J by 4 bases, leaving 11 bases between them. Germline V gives CDR1 DFQATT, CDR2 SNEGSKA (reference sequence).

This clonotype was counted between two and nine times. This rearrangement joins TRBV7-3 to TRBJ2-3; TRBD2 is a possible D gene (6 bases). Trimming removed 5 bases from V and 5 bases from J, with 8 bases in between. The germline CDR1 and CDR2 sequences are SGHTA and FQGTGA. The length of the CDR3 is 12 residues. The CDR3 DNA reads TGTGCCAGCAGCGGTAGCGGAGATACGCAGTATTTT. Translating it yields CASSGSGDTQYF.

This clonotype was detected ten times or more. The CDR3 is CASSTHEKLFF. The CDR3 nucleotides read TGTGCCAGCAGCACCCATGAAAAACTGTTTTTT. This chain connects TRBV7-9 to TRBJ1-4; D unclear. The germline V gene has CDR1 SEHNR and CDR2 FQNEAQ (reference sequence). The CDR3 has 11 residues. V lost 5 bases, J lost 6 bases, and 4 bases lay in between.

The chain has TRBV4-3 and TRBJ1-3; 7 bases line up with TRBD1. Germline V gene lookup returns CDR1 LGHNA and CDR2 YSLEER. V was pared by 4 bases and J by 8 bases, with 8 bases of the junction left unmatched. CDR3 length equals 14 residues. The CDR3 coding sequence is TGCGCCAGCAGCCCGGGACAGCAATATGACACCATATATTTT. This sequence encodes CASSPGQQYDTIYF.

This chain links TRBV9 with TRBJ2-5; possible D gene TRBD2, 5 bases. Germline V lookup: CDR1 SGDLS, CDR2 YYNGEE. The CDR3 is made up of 14 amino acids. V lost 0 bases to trimming and J lost 1 base, with 7 bases between them. The CDR3 loop reads CASSVVGSQETQYF. DNA for the CDR3: TGTGCCAGCAGCGTAGTTGGGAGCCAAGAGACCCAGTACTTC.

The table lists this clonotype with a few counts. The chain employs TRBV20-1 and TRBJ2-5, with TRBD2 matching 10 bases. This CDR3 has 15 amino acids. V shed 0 bases, J shed 4 bases, and the junction held 5 bases outside the gene matches. The germline gives CDR1 DFQATT, CDR2 SNEGSKA (reference sequence). The CDR3 nucleotides read TGCAGTGCTAGAGATCGTAGGACTAGCGGAGAGACCCAGTACTTC. Translation: CSARDRRTSGETQYF.

This clonotype was picked up a small number of times. V and J are TRBV5-1 and TRBJ2-3, with a weak D call TRBD2 (6 bases). CDR1 and CDR2 from the germline V gene are SGHRS and YFSETQ. CDR3 length: 14 amino acids. V shed 5 bases and J shed 5 bases, with 15 bases lying between them. The CDR3 sequence is CASRKTSFGDTQYF. The CDR3 bases are TGCGCCAGCAGAAAGACTAGTTTTGGAGATACGCAGTATTTT.

The rearrangement uses TRBV29-1 and TRBJ2-5, with D maybe TRBD1 (5 bases). Germline CDR1 is SQVTM and CDR2 is ANQGSEA. Trimming removed 4 bases at V and 5 bases at J, with 14 bases between. This CDR3 region has 13 residues. The CDR3 DNA sequence: TGCAGCGTTGTCCCCGCAGGGTGGGAGACCCAGTACTTC. This codes for CSVVPAGWETQYF. The entire variable domain, with the rest obtained from reference TRBV29-1 and TRBJ2-5, is as follows: SAVISQKPSRDICQRGTSLTIQCQVDSQVTMMFWYRQQPGQSLTLIATANQGSEATYESGFVIDKFPISRPNLTFSTLTVSNMSPEDSSIYLCSVVPAGWETQYFGPGTRLLVL.

This clonotype was found a few times. The chain uses TRBV28 and TRBJ1-5; D is undetermined. V lost 10 bases, J lost 6 bases, and 28 bases lay in between. The CDR3 has 17 residues. From germline, CDR1 is MDHEN and CDR2 SYDVKM. The CDR3 DNA reads as TGTGCCACCAAGACTGGGGAACTCCCTCTTCGGGGTCAGCCCCAGCATTTT. It is translated as CATKTGELPLRGQPQHF.

This clonotype has a handful of counts. The chain recombines TRBV12-3 or TRBV12-4 with TRBJ2-1, with TRBD2 matching 9 bases. With 1 base clipped from V and 6 bases from J, the junction kept 1 base outside the gene matches. This CDR3 has 14 residues. The CDR3 DNA is TGTGCCAGCAGTTTAGAGGGACTAGCCAATGAGCAGTTCTTC. It codes for CASSLEGLANEQFF.

The rearrangement joins TRBV7-2 to TRBJ1-6; 7 nucleotides agree with TRBD1. This CDR3 comprises 14 residues. Germline values: CDR1 SGHTA, CDR2 FQGNSA. The junction had 3 bases not matched to a gene; V was cut back by 4 bases and J by 6 bases. The CDR3 reads CASSSQGSNSPLHF. The CDR3 region has the DNA TGTGCCAGCAGCTCACAGGGGAGTAATTCACCCCTCCACTTT. Full variable domain (rest looked up from reference TRBV7-2 and TRBJ1-6): GAGVSQSPSNKVTEKGKDVELRCDPISGHTALYWYRQSLGQGLEFLIYFQGNSAPDKSGLPSDRFSAERTGGSVSTLTIQRTQQEDSAVYLCASSSQGSNSPLHFGNGTRLTVT.

The chain is built from TRBV4-2 and TRBJ2-5; D is ambiguous. With 0 bases removed from V and 1 base from J, the gap between germline ends came to 9 bases. This CDR3 has 15 residues. The germline V gene encodes CDR1 LGHNA and CDR2 YNFKEQ. The CDR3 region is CASSQEGRRQETQYF. CDR3 bases: TGTGCCAGCAGCCAAGAAGGACGGCGCCAAGAGACCCAGTACTTC.

The chain's CDR3 is CASSLVGSNYGYTF. The DNA for the CDR3 is TGCGCCAGCAGCTTGGTAGGCAGCAACTATGGCTACACCTTC. V gene TRBV5-1 combines with J gene TRBJ1-2; D ambiguous. Germline CDR1 reads SGHRS; CDR2 reads YFSETQ. CDR3 length: 14 residues. Trimming left V 0 bases short and J 2 bases short, with 8 bases between.

This clonotype was observed many times. The chain combines TRBV12-3 or TRBV12-4 with TRBJ2-4; 7 nucleotides match TRBD1. CDR3 size: 13 residues. The V and J ends lost 3 bases and 8 bases, in that order; junction bases with no gene match: 4. For the CDR3, the DNA is TGTGCCAGCAGTTTCGGTCAGGGGGACATTCAGTACTTC. Its protein product is CASSFGQGDIQYF.

The chain joins TRBV5-1 to TRBJ1-1, with D tentatively TRBD1 (5 bases). Germline V lookup: CDR1 SGHRS, CDR2 YFSETQ. The length of the CDR3 is 13 residues. Trimming pared 4 bases from V and 3 bases from J, leaving 10 bases between. The CDR3: CASSHLGDTEAFF. CDR3 in DNA: TGCGCCAGCAGCCATCTGGGGGACACTGAAGCTTTCTTT.

This clonotype was seen only a few times. The chain joins TRBV7-3 to TRBJ2-2; tentatively, D is TRBD2 (6 bases). V lost 3 bases to trimming and J lost 0 bases, with 8 bases between them. Per the germline V gene, CDR1 is SGHTA and CDR2 is FQGTGA. This CDR3 has 15 amino acids. The CDR3 coding sequence is TGTGCCAGCAGCTTCGGAGGGACGAACACCGGGGAGCTGTTTTTT. It is translated as CASSFGGTNTGELFF.

This clonotype was recorded at least ten times. V gene TRBV5-1 combines with J gene TRBJ1-1, with TRBD1 matching 7 bases. Germline lookup yields CDR1 SGHRS and CDR2 YFSETQ. This CDR3 has 18 amino acids. The V segment lost 2 bases and the J segment 0 bases; nucleotides outside the gene matches: 13. CDR3 sequence: CASSFSRTGTLMNTEAFF. DNA of the CDR3: TGCGCCAGCAGCTTTTCCCGGACAGGAACCCTTATGAACACTGAAGCTTTCTTT.